A selection of T cell receptor beta chains follows, all from one sample in a study of shared clonotypes between healthy human individuals. Sequencing was performed with immunoSEQ multiplex PCR; in TCRdb, only in-frame clones are kept and a portion is missing. The sample has roughly 2 million clones, approximately 96% seen once. What was sequenced was naive CD4+ T cells sorted from blood. The source is a man aged 18 to 29 in good health. The conserved cysteine and the conserved F or W are not part of the CDR3 here. The order of the fields is J gene, V gene, CDR3 protein.

TRBJ1-2 TRBV7-2 ASSPRRDRVNYGYT
TRBJ1-4 TRBV28 ASSLVGSNEKLF
TRBJ1-3 TRBV2 ASSGLGNTIY
TRBJ1-4 TRBV5-1 ASSLEGSYEKLF
TRBJ1-4 TRBV18 ASSPPRAGTEKLF
TRBJ2-6 TRBV19 ASSRQSSGANVLT
TRBJ2-7 TRBV10-2 ASTLDLLYEQY
TRBJ2-2 TRBV21-1 ASSKGKSPNTGELF
TRBJ1-5 TRBV27 ASSWDSYQPQH
TRBJ1-2 TRBV19 ASSSSEINYGYT
TRBJ2-3 TRBV5-6 ASSLDRGDTQY
TRBJ2-2 TRBV5-1 ASSLRQGTSGELF
TRBJ2-7 TRBV7-8 ASSPKTLAGAYEQY
TRBJ2-7 TRBV5-6 ASSTTGPLSYEQY
TRBJ2-6 TRBV7-9 ASSFFMGISGANVLT
TRBJ1-4 TRBV6-5 ASSFGFTATNEKLF